Listed here are 10 T cell receptor beta chains from one sample, sequenced in a study of human T cells and chemical hapten exposure. TCRdb redid the calling of the RACE reads with MiXCR, one entry per CDR3 protein. The sample records 180,000 or so distinct CDR3 sequences, about a fifth being singletons. Time point noted: patch test 1, 2 weeks after DPC sensitization. Treatment noted: therapeutic diphenylcyclopropenone sensitization with weekly scalp DPC. The sequenced sample was whole blood, obtained in connection with sensitization to the hapten diphenylcyclopropenone (DPC). The source is a woman aged 50 to 60 with alopecia areata. Some clones in this sample may be carry-over from other donors' samples.

This clonotype was observed a handful of times. The chain joins TRBV20-1 to TRBJ2-3; no clear D. There are 14 residues in the CDR3. Trimming took off 6 bases at V and 2 bases at J, with 15 bases between the two ends. CDR1 and CDR2 (germline): DFQATT, SNEGSKA (reference sequence). CDR3 amino acids: CSAKATTNTDTQYF. The DNA for the CDR3 is TGCAGTGCGAAAGCTACAACAAACACAGATACGCAGTATTTT.

This clonotype was counted only a few times. The genes are TRBV20-1 and TRBJ2-5, with D uncertain. The CDR3 consists of 11 residues. The germline V gene has CDR1 DFQATT and CDR2 SNEGSKA (reference sequence). The V and J ends lost 1 base and 5 bases respectively, with 5 bases between them. The DNA of the CDR3 is TGCAGTGCTAGAGTAGGGGAGACCCAGTACTTC. It translates to CSARVGETQYF.

J is TRBJ2-1 and V is TRBV7-9; the match to TRBD2 covers 7 bases. The CDR3 is made up of 14 amino acids. J was trimmed by 2 bases and V by 7 bases; bases with no gene match: 5. Looked up from germline, CDR1 is SEHNR and CDR2 is FQNEAQ (reference sequence). The CDR3 sequence is CASTRAGTYNEQFF. CDR3 DNA: TGTGCCAGCACCAGAGCGGGGACCTACAATGAGCAGTTCTTC. The variable domain in full, completed from reference TRBV7-9 and TRBJ2-1, reads DTGVSQNPRHKITKRGQNVTFRCDPISEHNRLYWYRQTLGQGPEFLTYFQNEAQLEKSRLLSDRFSAERPKGSFSTLEIQRTEQGDSAMYLCASTRAGTYNEQFFGPGTRLTVL.

The rearrangement links TRBV2 to TRBJ2-1, with a weak D call TRBD2 (5 bases). V lost 5 bases to trimming and J lost 9 bases, with 14 bases between them. Per the germline V gene, CDR1 is SNHLY and CDR2 is FYNNEI. The CDR3 runs to 13 residues. The CDR3 region has the DNA TGTGCCAGCAGTCCACTGTGGGCGGGTGAGCAGTTCTTC. Its protein product is CASSPLWAGEQFF.

In this sample, this clonotype turned up a few times. The J gene is TRBJ2-1, the V gene TRBV5-5, with 7 bases fitting TRBD1. CDR1 is SGHKS and CDR2 is YYEKEE in the germline V gene (reference sequence). CDR3 length equals 15 residues. The V and J ends lost 1 base and 4 bases, in that order; junction bases with no gene match: 5. Written as DNA, the CDR3 is TGTGCCAGCAGCTTGCGATGGGACAGTTACAATGAGCAGTTCTTC. Its translation is CASSLRWDSYNEQFF.

The V gene is TRBV9, the J gene TRBJ2-3; 8 bases agree with TRBD2. The length of the CDR3 is 15 residues. Germline loops: CDR1 SGDLS, CDR2 YYNGEE. V lost 4 bases and J lost 6; bases outside the gene matches: 10. CDR3 bases: TGTGCCAGCAGCTCAAGCGGGAGTCCCCCTGATACGCAGTATTTT. Amino acid sequence: CASSSSGSPPDTQYF.

The chain joins TRBV6-5 to TRBJ2-4; 10 positions agree with TRBD2. Germline trimming cut 4 bases from V and 2 bases from J; bases unmatched to any gene: 8. From germline, CDR1 is MNHEY and CDR2 SVGAGI. This CDR3 has 17 amino acids. The CDR3 here is CASSSPSGRGTKNIQYF. CDR3 bases: TGTGCCAGCAGTTCCCCTAGCGGGAGAGGGACCAAAAACATTCAGTACTTC.

CDR3 coding DNA: TGTGCCAGCAGTTATAGGGCGCCAACCGGGGAGCTGTTTTTT. Its translation is CASSYRAPTGELFF. This sequence joins TRBV6-2 or TRBV6-3 and TRBJ2-2, with D unclear. CDR3 length: 14 residues. Germline V gene sequence: CDR1 MNHEY, CDR2 SVGEGT. V lost 3 bases, J lost 5 bases, and 10 bases lay in between.

V gene TRBV7-2 combines with J gene TRBJ2-2, with 8 nucleotides matching TRBD2. CDR1 is SGHTA, CDR2 FQGNSA, per germline. V trimming: 1 base; J trimming: 1 base; junction bases outside the gene matches: 2. The CDR3 consists of 16 residues. In nucleotides, the CDR3 is TGTGCCAGCAGCTTAGAGGCGGGAGGGAACACCGGGGAGCTGTTTTTT. This sequence encodes CASSLEAGGNTGELFF.

The genes are TRBV6-2 or TRBV6-3 and TRBJ1-1, with unresolved D. This CDR3 contains 15 residues. CDR1 MNHEY and CDR2 SVGEGT come from the germline V gene. Trimming cost V 2 bases and J 5 bases, with 15 bases left between them. The CDR3 is CASSYRELGRTEAFF. The CDR3 DNA sequence: TGTGCCAGCAGTTACAGGGAGTTAGGGAGAACTGAAGCTTTCTTT.